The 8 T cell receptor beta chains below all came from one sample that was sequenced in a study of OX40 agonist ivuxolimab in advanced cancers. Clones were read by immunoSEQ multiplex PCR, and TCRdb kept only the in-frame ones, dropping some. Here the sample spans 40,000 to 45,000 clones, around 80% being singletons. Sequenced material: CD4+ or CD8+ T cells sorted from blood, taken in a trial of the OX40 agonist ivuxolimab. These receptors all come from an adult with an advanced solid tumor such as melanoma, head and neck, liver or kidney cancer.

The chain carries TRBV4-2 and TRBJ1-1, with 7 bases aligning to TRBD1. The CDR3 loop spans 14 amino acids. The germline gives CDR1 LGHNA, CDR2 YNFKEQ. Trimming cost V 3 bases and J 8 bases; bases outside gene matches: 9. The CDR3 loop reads CASSQEARDREAFF. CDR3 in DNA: TGTGCCAGCAGCCAGGAAGCACGGGACAGAGAAGCTTTCTTT.

As DNA, the CDR3 is TGCGCCATCCGGAGGGGGCCTAGCACAGATACGCAGTATTTT. It encodes CAIRRGPSTDTQYF. The V gene is TRBV5-1, the J gene TRBJ2-3; tentatively, D is TRBD1 (7 bases). The V end was cut by 9 bases, the J end by 0 bases, with 14 bases between. The CDR3 has 14 residues. CDR1 and CDR2 (germline): SGHRS, YFSETQ.

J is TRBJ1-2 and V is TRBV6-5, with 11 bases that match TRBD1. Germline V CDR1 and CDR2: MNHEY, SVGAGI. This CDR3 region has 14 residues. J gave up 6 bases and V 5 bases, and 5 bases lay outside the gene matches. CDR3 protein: CASSTGTGGNGYTF. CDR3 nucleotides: TGTGCCAGCAGTACAGGGACAGGGGGAAATGGCTACACCTTC.

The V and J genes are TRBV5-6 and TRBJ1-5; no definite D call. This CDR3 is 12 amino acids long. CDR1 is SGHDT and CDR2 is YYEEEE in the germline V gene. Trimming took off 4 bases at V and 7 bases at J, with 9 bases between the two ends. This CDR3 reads CASSRRKQPQHF. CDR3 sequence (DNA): TGTGCCAGCAGCCGGCGTAAGCAGCCCCAGCATTTT.

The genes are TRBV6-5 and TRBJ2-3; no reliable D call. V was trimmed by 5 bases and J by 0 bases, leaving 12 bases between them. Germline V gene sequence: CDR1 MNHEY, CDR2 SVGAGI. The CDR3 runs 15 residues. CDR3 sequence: CASSASQRSTDTQYF. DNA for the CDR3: TGTGCCAGCAGTGCGTCCCAAAGGAGCACAGATACGCAGTATTTT.

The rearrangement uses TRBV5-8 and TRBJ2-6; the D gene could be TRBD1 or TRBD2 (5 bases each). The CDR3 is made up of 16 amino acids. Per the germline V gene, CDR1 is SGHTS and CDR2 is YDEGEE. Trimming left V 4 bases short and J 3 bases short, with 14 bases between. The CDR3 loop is CASSSYRDRGANVLTF. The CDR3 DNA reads TGTGCCAGCAGCAGCTACCGGGACCGTGGGGCCAACGTCCTGACTTTC.

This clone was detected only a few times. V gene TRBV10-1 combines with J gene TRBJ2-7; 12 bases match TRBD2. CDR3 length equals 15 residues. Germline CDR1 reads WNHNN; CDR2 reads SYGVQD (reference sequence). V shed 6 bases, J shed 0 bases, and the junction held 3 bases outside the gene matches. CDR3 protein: CASRGGLAGSYEQYF. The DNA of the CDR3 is TGCGCCAGCAGGGGGGGACTAGCGGGCTCCTACGAGCAGTACTTC.

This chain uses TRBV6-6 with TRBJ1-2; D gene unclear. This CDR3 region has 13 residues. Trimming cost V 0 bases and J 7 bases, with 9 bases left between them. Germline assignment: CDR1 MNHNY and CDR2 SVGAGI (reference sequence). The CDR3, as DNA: TGTGCCAGCAGTTACTCAGGTACATCTGGCTACACCTTC. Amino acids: CASSYSGTSGYTF.